This entry concerns a single TCR beta chain. Its cognate antigen is unknown. The source of the sample is a study of cytomegalovirus exposure and HLA in healthy donors. The study, taken as a whole, reports: Most of the TCR beta V segments (in an earlier analysis) were productive either about 87% or about 30% of the time. The records held CMV serostatus as the only immune exposure information.

CDR1 and CDR2 from the germline V gene are MDHEN and SYDVKM. This CDR3 has 17 residues. Trimming left V 7 bases short and J 0 bases short, with 21 bases between. A multiplex PCR was run with 60 Vbeta primers and 13 Jbeta primers. Profiling relied on immunoSEQ multiplex PCR, and the TCRdb table lists in-frame clones only, not all of them. The table shows 95,000 to 100,000 clones, with roughly 80% occurring only once. The chain is built from TRBV28 and TRBJ1-2; D call uncertain. Sequences were obtained from PBMCs. This clonotype was obtained from a man aged 35 to 55 in good health and CMV-seronegative. CDR3 in DNA: TGTGCCAGCATTGAGGCCGGGTCGGCTAATACTAACTATGGCTACACCTTC. This translates into CASIEAGSANTNYGYTF.